Sequencing of this T cell receptor (beta chain) was carried out in a study of T-cell memory formation after mild COVID-19. Findings and caveats of the study: SARS-CoV-2 specificity of second-wave clones peaking day 37 was unconfirmed. Clones shrinking from day 15 to 85 showed even CD4/CD8 mixes; later expanders tilted CD4+.

The TCR alpha and TCR beta cDNA libraries, bearing sample barcodes and UMIs, were generated by 5'RACE using constant-segment primers. TCRdb redid the calling of the 5' RACE reads with MiXCR, one entry per CDR3 protein. The sample records approximately 480,000 distinct CDR3 sequences, about 20% being singletons. CDR3 length equals 16 residues. Germline V lookup: CDR1 SGHRS, CDR2 YFSETQ. V lost 4 bases and J lost 0; bases outside the gene matches: 4. On this clonotype: Its antigen is still unknown.

The receptor was isolated from an adult woman who had mild COVID-19 (a few samples of this study predate the infection). Cell type and time point are not known. Material: PBMCs or a T cell subset sorted from them (not recorded which). The chain links TRBV5-1 to TRBJ2-6; 7 positions match TRBD1. The CDR3 bases are TGCGCCAGCAGCGCCGACAGGGCCTCTGGGGCCAACGTCCTGACTTTC. Translated: CASSADRASGANVLTF.